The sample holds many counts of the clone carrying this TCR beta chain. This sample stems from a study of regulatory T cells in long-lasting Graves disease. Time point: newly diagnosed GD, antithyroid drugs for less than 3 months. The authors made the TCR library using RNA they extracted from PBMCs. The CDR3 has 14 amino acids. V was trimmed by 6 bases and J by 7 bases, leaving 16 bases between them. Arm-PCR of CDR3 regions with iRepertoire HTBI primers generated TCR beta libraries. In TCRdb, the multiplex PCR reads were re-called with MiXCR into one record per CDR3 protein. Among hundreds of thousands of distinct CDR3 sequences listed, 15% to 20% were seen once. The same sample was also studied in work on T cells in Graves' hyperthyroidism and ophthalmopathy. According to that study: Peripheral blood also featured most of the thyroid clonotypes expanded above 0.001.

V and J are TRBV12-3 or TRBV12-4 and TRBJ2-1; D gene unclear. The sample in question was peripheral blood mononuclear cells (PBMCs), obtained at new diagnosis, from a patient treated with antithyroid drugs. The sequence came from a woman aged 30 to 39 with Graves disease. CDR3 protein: CASRNLGPKNEQFF. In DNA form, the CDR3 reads TGTGCCAGCAGGAACCTCGGACCCAAAAATGAGCAGTTCTTC.